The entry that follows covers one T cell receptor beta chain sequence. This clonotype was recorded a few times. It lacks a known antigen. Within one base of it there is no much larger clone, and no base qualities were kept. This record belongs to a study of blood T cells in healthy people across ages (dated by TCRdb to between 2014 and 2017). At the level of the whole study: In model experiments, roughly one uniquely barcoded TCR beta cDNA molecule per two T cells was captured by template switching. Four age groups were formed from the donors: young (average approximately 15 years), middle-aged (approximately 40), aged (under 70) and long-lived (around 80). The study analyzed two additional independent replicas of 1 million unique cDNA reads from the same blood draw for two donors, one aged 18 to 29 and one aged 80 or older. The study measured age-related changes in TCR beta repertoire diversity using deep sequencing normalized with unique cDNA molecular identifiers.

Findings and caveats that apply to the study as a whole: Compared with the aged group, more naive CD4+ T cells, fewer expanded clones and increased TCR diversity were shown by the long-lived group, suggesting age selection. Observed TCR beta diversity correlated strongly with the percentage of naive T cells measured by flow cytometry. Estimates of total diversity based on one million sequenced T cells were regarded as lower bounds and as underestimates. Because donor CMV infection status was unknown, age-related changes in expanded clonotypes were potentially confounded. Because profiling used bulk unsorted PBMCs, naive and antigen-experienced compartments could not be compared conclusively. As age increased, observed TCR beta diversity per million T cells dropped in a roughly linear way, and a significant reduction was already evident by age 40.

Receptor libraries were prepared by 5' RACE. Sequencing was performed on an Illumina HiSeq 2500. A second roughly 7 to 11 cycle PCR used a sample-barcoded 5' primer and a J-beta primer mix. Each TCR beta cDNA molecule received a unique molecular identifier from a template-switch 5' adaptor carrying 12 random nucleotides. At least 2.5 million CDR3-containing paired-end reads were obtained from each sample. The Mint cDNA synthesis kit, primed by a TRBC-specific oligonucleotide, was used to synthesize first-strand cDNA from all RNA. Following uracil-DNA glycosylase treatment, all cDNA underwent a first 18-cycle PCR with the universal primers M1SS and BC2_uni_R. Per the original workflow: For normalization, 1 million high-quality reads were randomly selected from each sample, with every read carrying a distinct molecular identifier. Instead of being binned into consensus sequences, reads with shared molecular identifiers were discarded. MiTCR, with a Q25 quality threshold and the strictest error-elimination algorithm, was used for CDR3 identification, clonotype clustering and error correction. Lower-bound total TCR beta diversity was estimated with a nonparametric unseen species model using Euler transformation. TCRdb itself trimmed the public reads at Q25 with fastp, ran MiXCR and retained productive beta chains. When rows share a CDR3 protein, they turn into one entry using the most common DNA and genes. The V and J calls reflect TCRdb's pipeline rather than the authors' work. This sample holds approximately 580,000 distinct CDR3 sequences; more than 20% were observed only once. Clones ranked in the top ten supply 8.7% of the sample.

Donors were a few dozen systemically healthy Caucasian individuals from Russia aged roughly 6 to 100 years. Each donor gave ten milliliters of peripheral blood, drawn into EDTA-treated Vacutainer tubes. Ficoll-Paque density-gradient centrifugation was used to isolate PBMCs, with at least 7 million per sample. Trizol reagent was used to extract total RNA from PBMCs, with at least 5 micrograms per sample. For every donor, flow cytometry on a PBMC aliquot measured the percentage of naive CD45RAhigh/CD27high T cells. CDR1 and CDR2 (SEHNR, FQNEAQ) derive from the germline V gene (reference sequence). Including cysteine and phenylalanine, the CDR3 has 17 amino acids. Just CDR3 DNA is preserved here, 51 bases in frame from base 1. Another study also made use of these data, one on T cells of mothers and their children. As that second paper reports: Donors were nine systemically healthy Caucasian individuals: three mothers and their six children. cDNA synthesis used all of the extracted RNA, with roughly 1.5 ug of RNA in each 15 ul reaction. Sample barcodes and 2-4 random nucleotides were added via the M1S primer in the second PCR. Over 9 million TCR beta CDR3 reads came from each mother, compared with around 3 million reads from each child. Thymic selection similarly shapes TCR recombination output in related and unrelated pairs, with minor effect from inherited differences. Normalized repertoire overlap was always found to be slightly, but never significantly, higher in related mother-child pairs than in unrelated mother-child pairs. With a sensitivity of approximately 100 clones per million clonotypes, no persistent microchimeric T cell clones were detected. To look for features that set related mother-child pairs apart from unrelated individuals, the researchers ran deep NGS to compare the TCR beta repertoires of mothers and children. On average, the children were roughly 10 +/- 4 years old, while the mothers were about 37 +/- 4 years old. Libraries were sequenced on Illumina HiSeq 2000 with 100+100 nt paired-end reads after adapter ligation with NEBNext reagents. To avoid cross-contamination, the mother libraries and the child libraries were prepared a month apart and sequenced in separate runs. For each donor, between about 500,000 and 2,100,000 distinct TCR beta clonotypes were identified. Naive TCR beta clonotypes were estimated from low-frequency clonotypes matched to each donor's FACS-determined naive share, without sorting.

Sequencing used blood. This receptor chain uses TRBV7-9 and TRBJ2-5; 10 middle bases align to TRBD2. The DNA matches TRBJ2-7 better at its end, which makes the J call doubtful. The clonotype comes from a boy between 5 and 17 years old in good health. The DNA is TGTGCCAGCAGTTCGCTCAGAGAGGGACTAGCGTCCTACGAGCAGTACTTC. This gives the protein CASSSLREGLASYEQYF.